The present T cell receptor beta chain was sequenced within a study of control samples from healthy donors and cancer patients (dated by TCRdb to about 2020). As regards this clone: The specificity of this receptor is unknown. The sample holds no much larger clone one base away, and base qualities are not on file.

The library came from the immunoSEQ multiplex PCR assay. TCRdb took this table from immuneACCESS and kept in-frame rearrangements with V and J called. Such tables lack part of the clones; where checked against another copy, unresolved V genes explain under half of the gap, and the rest is unexplained. This sample is represented by about 110,000 clones; roughly 90% of them were singletons. The ten largest clones represent 7.8% of the sample. Inclusive of the bounding cysteine and phenylalanine, the CDR3 is 12 residues long. The entry retains the CDR3 DNA only, 36 bases that are in frame from base 1. Per the germline V gene, SGDLS is the CDR1 and YYNGEE is the CDR2. V sheds 3 bases and J sheds 8 bases, leaving 9 bases between their ends.

This chain is built from TRBV9 and TRBJ2-1; the D gene is tentatively TRBD1 or TRBD2, each matching 6 bases. This TCR was sampled from a woman between 18 and 29 years old in good health. Sequencing used blood. Here the CDR3 is given as CASSGGADEQFF. The DNA sequence reads TGTGCCAGCAGCGGGGGGGCTGATGAGCAGTTCTTC.